Below, 26 T cell receptor beta chains from the same sample are listed, as sequenced in a study of cytotoxic CD8 clonotypes in ibrutinib-treated CLL. The repertoire was sequenced with immunoSEQ multiplex PCR; TCRdb's copy has only in-frame clones and lacks some. In the table there are approximately 13,000 clones, 55% to 75% of which are singletons. The sample was PBMCs, taken before ibrutinib treatment. The receptor source for this set is a human donor with chronic lymphocytic leukemia.

The CDR3 region is CASSVRVDYEQYF. CDR3 DNA sequence: TGTGCCAGCAGCGTCCGGGTCGACTACGAGCAGTACTTC. The V gene is TRBV5-5, the J gene TRBJ2-7; D call uncertain. Germline loops: CDR1 SGHKS, CDR2 YYEKEE (reference sequence). Trimming shortened V by 4 bases and J by 3 bases, and 11 bases separated the two germline ends. This CDR3 is built from 13 residues.

In this sample, this clone turned up a few times. The chain carries TRBV4-3 and TRBJ2-5; 10 bases align to TRBD1. Germline V gives CDR1 LGHNA, CDR2 YSLEER. This CDR3 has 17 residues. The V segment lost 4 bases and the J segment 4 bases; nucleotides outside the gene matches: 12. CDR3 region: CASSPSHWTGGRETQYF. The CDR3, as DNA: TGCGCCAGCAGCCCCTCCCACTGGACAGGGGGGCGAGAGACCCAGTACTTC.

The V and J genes are TRBV28 and TRBJ1-2; the match to TRBD1 covers 7 bases. CDR3 length: 15 residues. Germline lookup yields CDR1 MDHEN and CDR2 SYDVKM. Germline trimming cut 4 bases from V and 0 bases from J; bases unmatched to any gene: 5. In DNA form, the CDR3 reads TGTGCCAGCAGTTCCCCGGGACAGTCTAACTATGGCTACACCTTC. Amino acids: CASSSPGQSNYGYTF.

The chain links TRBV13 to TRBJ2-7, with 10 bases aligning to TRBD1. This CDR3 contains 16 residues. The junction had 13 bases not matched to a gene; V was cut back by 5 bases and J by 6 bases. The germline CDR1 and CDR2 sequences are PRHDT and FYEKMQ (reference sequence). CDR3 in DNA: TGTGCCAGCAGCCTCCGACAGGGGGCGAGGGGGGCCGAGCAGTACTTC. This gives the protein CASSLRQGARGAEQYF. Full variable domain (remainder filled in from reference TRBV13 and TRBJ2-7): AAGVIQSPRHLIKEKRETATLKCYPIPRHDTVYWYQQGPGQDPQFLISFYEKMQSDKGSIPDRFSAQQFSDYHSELNMSSLELGDSALYFCASSLRQGARGAEQYFGPGTRLTVT.

This clone has just one count. The chain links TRBV15 to TRBJ1-4; D perhaps matches TRBD1 (5 bases). CDR1 LNHNV and CDR2 YYDKDF come from the germline V gene (reference sequence). Trimming left V 8 bases short and J 0 bases short, with 10 bases between. The CDR3 totals 14 residues. CDR3: CATAQGATNEKLFF. Written as DNA, the CDR3 is TGTGCCACCGCCCAGGGTGCAACTAATGAAAAACTGTTTTTT.

The rearrangement uses TRBV6-6 and TRBJ2-2; perhaps D is TRBD1 or TRBD2 (5 bases each). The germline V gene has CDR1 MNHNY and CDR2 SVGAGI (reference sequence). Between the trimmed V and J ends, which lost 11 bases and 4 bases, there was a span of 11 bases. There are 12 residues in the CDR3. This CDR3 reads CAGRGFTGELFF. CDR3 bases: TGTGCCGGCCGGGGCTTCACCGGGGAGCTGTTTTTT.

This chain joins TRBV18 and TRBJ2-7, with a weak D call TRBD1 (5 bases). The CDR3 is 12 residues long. With 3 bases removed from V and 6 bases from J, the gap between germline ends came to 9 bases. Germline V gene sequence: CDR1 KGHSH, CDR2 LQKENI. This CDR3 reads CASSPQGGEQYF. The CDR3, as DNA: TGTGCCAGCTCACCCCAGGGTGGCGAGCAGTACTTC.

The chain joins TRBV28 to TRBJ2-4; unclear D gene. The ends were cut back, 6 bases at V and 5 bases at J, with 11 bases in the middle. The CDR3 length is 13 residues. Germline assignment: CDR1 MDHEN and CDR2 SYDVKM. CDR3 region: CASSVTGQNIQYF. As DNA, the CDR3 is TGTGCCAGCAGCGTCACCGGGCAAAACATTCAGTACTTC.

This clone was observed a few times. The chain has TRBV7-9 and TRBJ1-2; D is unclear. The V and J ends lost 5 bases and 3 bases respectively, with 13 bases between them. This CDR3 has 14 amino acids. Germline CDR1 is SEHNR and CDR2 is FQNEAQ (reference sequence). In DNA form, the CDR3 reads TGTGCCAGCAGCCCCTCAGGCAGCTACTATGGCTACACCTTC. Protein: CASSPSGSYYGYTF.

The gene calls are TRBV7-9 and TRBJ1-1; tentatively, D is TRBD1 (6 bases). The ends were cut back, 5 bases at V and 4 bases at J, with 14 bases in the middle. The V gene's germline CDR1 is SEHNR and CDR2 FQNEAQ (reference sequence). CDR3 length: 14 amino acids. CDR3 bases: TGTGCCAGCAGCGGCCGGACAGTGGGCACTGAAGCTTTCTTT. This codes for CASSGRTVGTEAFF. Based on the CDR3 plus reference TRBV7-9 and TRBJ1-1, the full variable domain is DTGVSQNPRHKITKRGQNVTFRCDPISEHNRLYWYRQTLGQGPEFLTYFQNEAQLEKSRLLSDRFSAERPKGSFSTLEIQRTEQGDSAMYLCASSGRTVGTEAFFGQGTRLTVV.

The chain couples TRBV19 to TRBJ2-7; tentatively, D is TRBD2 (5 bases). CDR1 is LNHDA, CDR2 SQIVND, per germline (reference sequence). V was pared by 6 bases and J by 5 bases, with 20 bases between. The CDR3 spans 15 residues. The CDR3 region is CASSPERNGVDEQYF. The CDR3 coding sequence is TGTGCCAGTAGCCCGGAGAGAAACGGGGTAGACGAGCAGTACTTC.

V gene TRBV27 combines with J gene TRBJ1-1; 9 nucleotides match TRBD1. The CDR3 loop spans 14 amino acids. The V and J ends lost 6 bases and 7 bases, in that order; junction bases with no gene match: 9. Germline V CDR1 and CDR2: MNHEY, SMNVEV (reference sequence). CDR3 loop: CASSLTGGGGEAFF. For the CDR3, the DNA is TGTGCCAGCAGCTTAACAGGGGGCGGTGGTGAAGCTTTCTTT.

J is TRBJ2-5 and V is TRBV27; 11 positions match TRBD1. CDR3 size: 15 residues. The trim removed 6 bases at V and 0 bases at J, leaving 3 bases unmatched. Germline-derived CDR1 and CDR2 are MNHEY and SMNVEV (reference sequence). CDR3 in amino acids: CASSGTGGYQETQYF. The CDR3 DNA reads TGTGCCAGCAGCGGGACAGGGGGGTACCAAGAGACCCAGTACTTC.

The chain employs TRBV4-1 and TRBJ2-2; no definite D call. The CDR3 is made up of 17 amino acids. From germline, CDR1 is MGHRA and CDR2 YSYEKL. V was pared by 1 base and J by 0 bases, with 12 bases between. The CDR3 here is CASSQARRTTNTGELFF. The CDR3 nucleotides are TGCGCCAGCAGCCAAGCCCGTAGGACGACGAACACCGGGGAGCTGTTTTTT.

This chain joins TRBV6-6 and TRBJ2-1, with 13 bases matching TRBD2. The CDR3 is 15 amino acids. Per the germline V gene, CDR1 is MNHNY and CDR2 is SVGAGI (reference sequence). The V gene end was trimmed by 6 bases and the J gene end by 9 bases; junction bases not matched to a gene: 8. CDR3 amino acids: CASSQTSGGPAEQFF. For the CDR3, the DNA is TGTGCCAGCAGCCAGACTAGCGGGGGGCCGGCTGAGCAGTTCTTC.

The gene calls are TRBV6-4 and TRBJ2-2, with D unresolved. Germline V gives CDR1 MRHNA, CDR2 SNTAGT. The CDR3 has 14 amino acids. Trimming stripped 5 bases from V and 2 bases from J, with 9 bases between. CDR3 amino acids: CASSSQANTGELFF. CDR3 DNA: TGTGCCAGCAGTAGCCAAGCTAACACCGGGGAGCTGTTTTTT.

This clone was seen a handful of times. The chain combines TRBV10-3 with TRBJ2-5; 10 nucleotides align to TRBD2. The CDR3 runs to 16 residues. V was clipped by 4 bases and J by 2 bases; unmatched bases: 7. Germline V lookup: CDR1 ENHRY, CDR2 SYGVKD. DNA for the CDR3: TGTGCCATCAGTGTTTCGCTAGCGGGGGTACAAGAGACCCAGTACTTC. Its protein is CAISVSLAGVQETQYF.

The V and J genes are TRBV11-2 and TRBJ1-2, with D unclear. Trimming stripped 6 bases from V and 4 bases from J, with 6 bases between. The CDR3 runs 11 residues. CDR1 is SGHAT, CDR2 FQNNGV, per germline. The chain's CDR3 is CASRKTYGYTF. CDR3 coding DNA: TGTGCCAGCAGAAAGACCTATGGCTACACCTTC.

This rearrangement joins TRBV7-2 to TRBJ1-5; D not resolved. Germline V gene lookup returns CDR1 SGHTA and CDR2 FQGNSA. The CDR3 runs to 12 residues. With 5 bases removed from V and 6 bases from J, the gap between germline ends came to 8 bases. CDR3 protein: CASSPAGQPQHF. CDR3 bases: TGTGCCAGCAGCCCCGCGGGTCAGCCCCAGCATTTT.

The rearrangement uses TRBV2 and TRBJ1-5; TRBD1 is a possible D gene (5 bases). Germline assignment: CDR1 SNHLY and CDR2 FYNNEI. The CDR3 consists of 15 residues. V lost 1 base to trimming and J lost 2 bases, with 9 bases between them. The CDR3 loop reads CASSEGGPRNQPQHF. The CDR3 bases are TGTGCCAGCAGTGAAGGGGGCCCTCGCAATCAGCCCCAGCATTTT.

Here the CDR3 DNA reads TGTGCCAGTAGTACGGGCGGTCGGGAGACCCAGTACTTC. Its protein is CASSTGGRETQYF. The rearrangement links TRBV19 to TRBJ2-5, with D uncertain. CDR1 LNHDA and CDR2 SQIVND come from the germline V gene (reference sequence). Trimming cost V 4 bases and J 5 bases, with 11 bases left between them. The CDR3 extends over 13 amino acids.

This clone is a singleton in its sample. The chain is built from TRBV5-4 and TRBJ2-7; 8 positions match TRBD1. The length of the CDR3 is 14 residues. V shed 0 bases and J 3 bases; nucleotides not matched to a gene: 2. Looked up from germline, CDR1 is SGHNT and CDR2 is YYREEE (reference sequence). In DNA form, the CDR3 reads TGTGCCAGCAGCTTGGGGGGACAGGTCTACGAGCAGTACTTC. It encodes CASSLGGQVYEQYF.

The chain recombines TRBV7-2 with TRBJ2-1; TRBD2 is a possible D gene (5 bases). CDR3 length equals 14 residues. Germline-derived CDR1 and CDR2 are SGHTA and FQGNSA. Trimming took 5 bases from V and 10 from J, leaving 18 bases between them. The CDR3 DNA reads TGTGCCAGCAGCCCCCCCCGGCTAGCCCAGGAGCAGTTCTTC. Protein sequence: CASSPPRLAQEQFF.

This chain uses TRBV11-3 with TRBJ2-1; TRBD2 is a possible D gene (5 bases). Between the trimmed V and J ends, which lost 5 bases and 8 bases, there was a span of 19 bases. This CDR3 spans 15 amino acids. Germline values: CDR1 SGHNT, CDR2 YENEEA. The CDR3, as DNA: TGTGCCAGCAGCCAGAGCGGCCACGGCGGCTATGAGCAGTTCTTC. Its translation is CASSQSGHGGYEQFF.

This clone was seen a handful of times. This rearrangement joins TRBV19 to TRBJ2-7; D not resolved. The ends were cut back, 5 bases at V and 0 bases at J, with 11 bases in the middle. Germline V gene sequence: CDR1 LNHDA, CDR2 SQIVND (reference sequence). The CDR3 is made up of 14 amino acids. CDR3: CASSSATSSYEQYF. CDR3 in DNA: TGTGCCAGTAGTTCAGCTACAAGCTCCTACGAGCAGTACTTC.

This chain uses TRBV27 with TRBJ2-1; the D call may be TRBD1 or TRBD2 (5 bases each). V lost 3 bases and J lost 2, with 11 bases in between. CDR1 and CDR2 from the germline V gene are MNHEY and SMNVEV (reference sequence). The CDR3 is 15 residues long. CDR3 sequence reads: CASSFYGDAYNEQFF. The CDR3 coding sequence is TGTGCCAGCAGTTTCTACGGGGACGCCTACAATGAGCAGTTCTTC.